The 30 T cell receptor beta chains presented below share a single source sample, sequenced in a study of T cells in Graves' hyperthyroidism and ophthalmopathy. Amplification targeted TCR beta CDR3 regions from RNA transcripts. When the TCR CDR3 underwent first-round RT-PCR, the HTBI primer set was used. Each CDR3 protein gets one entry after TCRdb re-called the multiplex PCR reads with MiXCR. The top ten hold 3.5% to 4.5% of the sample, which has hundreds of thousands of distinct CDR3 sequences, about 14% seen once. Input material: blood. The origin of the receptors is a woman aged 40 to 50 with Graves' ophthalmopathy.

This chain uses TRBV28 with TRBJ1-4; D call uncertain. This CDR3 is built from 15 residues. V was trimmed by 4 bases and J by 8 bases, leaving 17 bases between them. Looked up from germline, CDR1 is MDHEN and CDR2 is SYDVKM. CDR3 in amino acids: CASSYEGGRVEKLFF. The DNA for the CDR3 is TGTGCCAGCAGTTACGAGGGTGGGAGAGTCGAAAAACTGTTTTTT.

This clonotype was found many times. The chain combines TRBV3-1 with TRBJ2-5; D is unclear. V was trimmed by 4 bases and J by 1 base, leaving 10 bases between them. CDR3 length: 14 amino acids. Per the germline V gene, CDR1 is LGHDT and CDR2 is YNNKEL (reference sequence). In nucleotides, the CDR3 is TGTGCCAGCAGCCCGACCGAGATCCAAGAGACCCAGTACTTC. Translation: CASSPTEIQETQYF.

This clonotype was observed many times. The CDR3 DNA reads TGTGCCAGCAGCTTAGCGGGGTTAGGGACCTACGAGCAGTACTTC. It codes for CASSLAGLGTYEQYF. This chain uses TRBV7-2 with TRBJ2-7; D is undetermined. The CDR3 has 15 residues. In germline, CDR1 is SGHTA, CDR2 FQGNSA. Trimming stripped 0 bases from V and 2 bases from J, with 11 bases between.

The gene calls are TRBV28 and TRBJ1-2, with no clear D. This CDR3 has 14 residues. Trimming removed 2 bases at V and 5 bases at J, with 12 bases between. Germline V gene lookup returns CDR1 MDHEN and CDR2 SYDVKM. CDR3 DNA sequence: TGTGCCAGCAGTTTACCCGGCGAGGGTTATGGCTACACCTTC. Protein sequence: CASSLPGEGYGYTF.

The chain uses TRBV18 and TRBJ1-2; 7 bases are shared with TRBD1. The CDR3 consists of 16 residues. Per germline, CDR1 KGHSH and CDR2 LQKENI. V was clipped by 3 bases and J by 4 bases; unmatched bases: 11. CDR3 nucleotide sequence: TGTGCCAGCTCACCGTCCGGAAACAGGGGTTCCTATGGCTACACCTTC. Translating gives CASSPSGNRGSYGYTF.

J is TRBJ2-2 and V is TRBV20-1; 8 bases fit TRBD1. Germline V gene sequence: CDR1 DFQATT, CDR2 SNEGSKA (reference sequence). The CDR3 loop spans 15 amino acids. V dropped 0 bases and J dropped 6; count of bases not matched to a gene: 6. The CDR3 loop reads CSAREPRGRAGELFF. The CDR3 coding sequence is TGCAGTGCTAGAGAACCCAGGGGGCGCGCCGGGGAGCTGTTTTTT.

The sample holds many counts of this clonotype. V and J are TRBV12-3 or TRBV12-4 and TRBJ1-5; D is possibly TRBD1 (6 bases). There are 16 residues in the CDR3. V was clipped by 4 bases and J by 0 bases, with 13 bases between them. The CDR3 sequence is CASSSRQVNSNQPQHF. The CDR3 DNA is TGTGCCAGCAGTTCCAGACAGGTTAATAGCAATCAGCCCCAGCATTTT.

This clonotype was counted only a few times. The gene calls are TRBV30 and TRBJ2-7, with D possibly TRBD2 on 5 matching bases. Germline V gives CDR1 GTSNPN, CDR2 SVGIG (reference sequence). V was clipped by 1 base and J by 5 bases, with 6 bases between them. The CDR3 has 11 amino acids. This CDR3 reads CAWSGRHEQYF. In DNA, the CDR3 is TGTGCCTGGAGTGGGAGGCACGAGCAGTACTTC.

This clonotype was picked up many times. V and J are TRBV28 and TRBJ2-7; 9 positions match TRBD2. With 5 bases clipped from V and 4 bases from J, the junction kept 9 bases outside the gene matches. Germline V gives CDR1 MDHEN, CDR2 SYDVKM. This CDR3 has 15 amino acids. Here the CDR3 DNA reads TGTGCCAGCAGTGATCAGCGGGAGGTAGTGTACGAGCAGTACTTC. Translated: CASSDQREVVYEQYF. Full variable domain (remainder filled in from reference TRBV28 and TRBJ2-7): DVKVTQSSRYLVKRTGEKVFLECVQDMDHENMFWYRQDPGLGLRLIYFSYDVKMKEKGDIPEGYSVSREKKERFSLILESASTNQTSMYLCASSDQREVVYEQYFGPGTRLTVT.

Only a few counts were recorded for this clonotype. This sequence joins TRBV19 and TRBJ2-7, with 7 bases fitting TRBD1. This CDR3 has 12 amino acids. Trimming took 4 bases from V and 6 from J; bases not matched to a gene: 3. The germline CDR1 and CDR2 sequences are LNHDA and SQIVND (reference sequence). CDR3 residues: CASSTHRGEQYF. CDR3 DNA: TGTGCCAGTAGTACCCACAGGGGCGAGCAGTACTTC.

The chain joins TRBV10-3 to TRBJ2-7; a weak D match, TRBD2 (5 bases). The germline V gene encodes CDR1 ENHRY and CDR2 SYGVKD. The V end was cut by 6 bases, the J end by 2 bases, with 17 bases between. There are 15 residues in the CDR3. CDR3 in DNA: TGTGCCATCAGCCCCCCGGGCGGAGGAACCTACGAGCAGTACTTC. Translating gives CAISPPGGGTYEQYF.

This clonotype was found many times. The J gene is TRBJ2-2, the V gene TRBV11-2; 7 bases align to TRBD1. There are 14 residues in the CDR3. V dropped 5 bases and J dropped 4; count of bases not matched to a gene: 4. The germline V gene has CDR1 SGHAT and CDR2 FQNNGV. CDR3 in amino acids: CASSQGVITGELFF. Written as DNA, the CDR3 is TGTGCCAGCAGCCAGGGGGTGATCACCGGGGAGCTGTTTTTT.

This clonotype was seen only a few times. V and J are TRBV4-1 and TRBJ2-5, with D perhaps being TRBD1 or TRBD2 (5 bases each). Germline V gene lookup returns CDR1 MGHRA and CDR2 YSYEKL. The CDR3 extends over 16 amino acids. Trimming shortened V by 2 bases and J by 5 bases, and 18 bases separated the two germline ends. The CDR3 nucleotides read TGCGCCAGCAGCCAATCCGCCCGGGACCGGTGGGAGACCCAGTACTTC. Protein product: CASSQSARDRWETQYF.

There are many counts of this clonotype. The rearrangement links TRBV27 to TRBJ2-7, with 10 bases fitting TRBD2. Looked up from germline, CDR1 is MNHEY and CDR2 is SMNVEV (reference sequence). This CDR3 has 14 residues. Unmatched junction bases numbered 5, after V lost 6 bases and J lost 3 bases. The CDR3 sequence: CASRTIAGGYEQYF. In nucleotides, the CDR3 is TGTGCCAGCAGGACAATAGCGGGGGGCTACGAGCAGTACTTC.

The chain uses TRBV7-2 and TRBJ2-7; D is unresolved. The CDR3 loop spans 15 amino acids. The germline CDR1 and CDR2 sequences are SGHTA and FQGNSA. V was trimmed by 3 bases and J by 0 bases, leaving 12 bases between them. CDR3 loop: CASSFGSVNSYEQYF. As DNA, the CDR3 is TGTGCCAGCAGCTTTGGGTCGGTCAACTCCTACGAGCAGTACTTC.

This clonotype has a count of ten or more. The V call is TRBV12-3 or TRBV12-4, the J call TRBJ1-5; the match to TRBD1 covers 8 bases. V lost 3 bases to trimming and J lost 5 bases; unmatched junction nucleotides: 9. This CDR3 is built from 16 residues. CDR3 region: CASSLQSRGLDQPQHF. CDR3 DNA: TGTGCCAGCAGTTTGCAATCCAGGGGGCTAGATCAGCCCCAGCATTTT.

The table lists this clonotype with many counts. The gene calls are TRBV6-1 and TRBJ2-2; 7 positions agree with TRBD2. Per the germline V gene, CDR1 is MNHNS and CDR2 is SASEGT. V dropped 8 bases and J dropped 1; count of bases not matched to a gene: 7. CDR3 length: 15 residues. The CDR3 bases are TGTGCCAGCCCTCGAGAGCGGGAGAACACCGGGGAGCTGTTTTTT. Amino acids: CASPRERENTGELFF.

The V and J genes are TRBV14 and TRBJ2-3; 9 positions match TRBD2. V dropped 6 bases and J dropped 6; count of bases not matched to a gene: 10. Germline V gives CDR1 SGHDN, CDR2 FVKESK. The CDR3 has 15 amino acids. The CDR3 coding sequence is TGTGCCAGCAGGCTGGGCGGGAGGGCCTTCGATACGCAGTATTTT. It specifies CASRLGGRAFDTQYF.

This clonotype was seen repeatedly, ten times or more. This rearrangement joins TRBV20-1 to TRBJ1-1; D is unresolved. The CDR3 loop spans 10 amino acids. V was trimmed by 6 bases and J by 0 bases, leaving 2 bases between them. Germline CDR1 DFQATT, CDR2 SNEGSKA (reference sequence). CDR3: CSAVNTEAFF. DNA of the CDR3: TGCAGTGCCGTGAACACTGAAGCTTTCTTT.

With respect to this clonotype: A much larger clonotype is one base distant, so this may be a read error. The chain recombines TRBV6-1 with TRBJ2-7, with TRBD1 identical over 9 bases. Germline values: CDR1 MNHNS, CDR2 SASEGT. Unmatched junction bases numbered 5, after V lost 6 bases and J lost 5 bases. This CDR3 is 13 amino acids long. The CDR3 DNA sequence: TGTGCCAGCAGCCGGGACAGGGCGGACGAGCAGTACTTC. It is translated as CASSRDRADEQYF.

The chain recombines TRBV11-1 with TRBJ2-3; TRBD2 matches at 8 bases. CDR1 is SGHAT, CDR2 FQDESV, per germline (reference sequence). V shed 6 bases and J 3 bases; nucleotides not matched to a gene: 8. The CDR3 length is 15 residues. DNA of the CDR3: TGTGCCAGCAGTCTTAGCGGGATGGGGACAGATACGCAGTATTTT. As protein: CASSLSGMGTDTQYF.

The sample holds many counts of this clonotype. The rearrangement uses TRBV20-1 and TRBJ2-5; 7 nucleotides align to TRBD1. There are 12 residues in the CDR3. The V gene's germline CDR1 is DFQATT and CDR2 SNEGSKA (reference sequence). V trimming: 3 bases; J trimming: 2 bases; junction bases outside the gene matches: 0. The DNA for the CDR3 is TGCAGTGCTAGGGGACAGCAAGAGACCCAGTACTTC. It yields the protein CSARGQQETQYF.

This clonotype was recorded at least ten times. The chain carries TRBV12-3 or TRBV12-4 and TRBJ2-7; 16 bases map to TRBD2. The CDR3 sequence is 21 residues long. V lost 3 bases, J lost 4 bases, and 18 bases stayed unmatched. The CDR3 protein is CASSFDAGLAGGPSLKYEQYF. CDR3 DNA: TGTGCCAGCAGTTTCGACGCGGGACTAGCGGGAGGGCCATCCTTAAAATACGAGCAGTACTTC.

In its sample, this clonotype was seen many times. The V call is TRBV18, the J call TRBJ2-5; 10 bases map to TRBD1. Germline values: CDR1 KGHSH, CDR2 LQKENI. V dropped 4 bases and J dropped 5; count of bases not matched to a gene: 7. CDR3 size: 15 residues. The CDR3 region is CASSQLGDRGETQYF. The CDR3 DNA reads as TGTGCCAGCTCACAATTGGGGGACAGGGGCGAGACCCAGTACTTC.

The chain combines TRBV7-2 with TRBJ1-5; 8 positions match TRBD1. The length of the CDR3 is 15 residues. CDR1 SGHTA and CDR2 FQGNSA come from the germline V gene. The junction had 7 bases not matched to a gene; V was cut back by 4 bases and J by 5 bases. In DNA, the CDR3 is TGTGCCAGCAGCTCCGGACAGGGTGGTTATCAGCCCCAGCATTTT. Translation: CASSSGQGGYQPQHF.

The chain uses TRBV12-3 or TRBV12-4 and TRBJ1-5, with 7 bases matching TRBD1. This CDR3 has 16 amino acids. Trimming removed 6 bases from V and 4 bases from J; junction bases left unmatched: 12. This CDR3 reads CASSLSWDSKNQPQHF. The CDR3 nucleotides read TGTGCCAGCAGCCTAAGCTGGGACAGCAAAAATCAGCCCCAGCATTTT.

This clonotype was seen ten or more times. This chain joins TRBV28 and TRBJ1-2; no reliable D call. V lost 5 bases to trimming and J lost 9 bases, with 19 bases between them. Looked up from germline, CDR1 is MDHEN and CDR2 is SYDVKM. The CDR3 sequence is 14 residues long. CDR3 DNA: TGTGCCAGCAGTCCCCGTTGGATAGCCAGGAGCTACACCTTC. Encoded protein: CASSPRWIARSYTF.

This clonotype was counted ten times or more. The CDR3 here is CASSQGLAGGTSYNEQFF. CDR3 bases: TGTGCCAGCAGCCAAGGACTAGCGGGAGGTACGTCCTACAATGAGCAGTTCTTC. The chain joins TRBV14 to TRBJ2-1, with 13 bases aligning to TRBD2. J gave up 1 base and V 1 base, and 4 bases lay outside the gene matches. The CDR3 sequence is 18 residues long. Germline CDR1 and CDR2: SGHDN and FVKESK.

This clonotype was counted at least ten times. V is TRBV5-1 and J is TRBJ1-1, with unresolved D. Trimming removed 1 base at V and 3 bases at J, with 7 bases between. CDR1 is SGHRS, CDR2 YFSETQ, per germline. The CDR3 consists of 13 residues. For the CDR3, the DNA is TGCGCCAGCAGCTTGAACAGCCACACTGAAGCTTTCTTT. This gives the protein CASSLNSHTEAFF. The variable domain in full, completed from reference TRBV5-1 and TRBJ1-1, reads KAGVTQTPRYLIKTRGQQVTLSCSPISGHRSVSWYQQTPGQGLQFLFEYFSETQRNKGNFPGRFSGRQFSNSRSEMNVSTLELGDSALYLCASSLNSHTEAFFGQGTRLTVV.

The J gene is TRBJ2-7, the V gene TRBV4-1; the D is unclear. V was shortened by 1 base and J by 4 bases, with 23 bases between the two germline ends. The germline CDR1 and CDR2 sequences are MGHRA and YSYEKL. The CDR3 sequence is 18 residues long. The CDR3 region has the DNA TGCGCCAGCAGCCAAGGGGAAGGGTTCCGGAGCCCTCCTTACGAGCAGTACTTC. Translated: CASSQGEGFRSPPYEQYF.